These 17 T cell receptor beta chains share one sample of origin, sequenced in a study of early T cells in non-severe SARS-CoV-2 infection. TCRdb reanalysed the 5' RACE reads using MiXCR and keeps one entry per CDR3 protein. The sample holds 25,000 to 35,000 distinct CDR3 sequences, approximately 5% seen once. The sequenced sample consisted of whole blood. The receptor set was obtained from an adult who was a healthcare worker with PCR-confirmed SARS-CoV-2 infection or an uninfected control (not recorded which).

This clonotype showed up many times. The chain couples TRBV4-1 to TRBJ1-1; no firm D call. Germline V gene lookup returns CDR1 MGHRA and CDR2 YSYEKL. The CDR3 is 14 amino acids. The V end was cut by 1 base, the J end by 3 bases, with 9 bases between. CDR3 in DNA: TGCGCCAGCAGCCAAGTACCTAGAGACACTGAAGCTTTCTTT. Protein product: CASSQVPRDTEAFF.

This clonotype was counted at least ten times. Here the CDR3 DNA reads TGCAGTGCGACGGAGGGGGCGAACACTGAAGCTTTCTTT. Protein product: CSATEGANTEAFF. The chain recombines TRBV20-1 with TRBJ1-1; 7 bases are shared with TRBD1. In germline, CDR1 is DFQATT, CDR2 SNEGSKA (reference sequence). V dropped 6 bases and J dropped 1; count of bases not matched to a gene: 5. The CDR3 consists of 13 residues.

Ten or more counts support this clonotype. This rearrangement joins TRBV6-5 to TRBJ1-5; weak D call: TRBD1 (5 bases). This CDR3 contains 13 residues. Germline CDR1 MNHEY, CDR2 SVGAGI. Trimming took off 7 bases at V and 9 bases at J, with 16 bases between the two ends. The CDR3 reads CASTPGGVGPQHF. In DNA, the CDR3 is TGTGCCAGCACCCCAGGAGGGGTTGGGCCCCAGCATTTT.

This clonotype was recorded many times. CDR3 in amino acids: CSAVINIRSGGNQPQHF. The CDR3 bases are TGCAGTGCCGTAATCAACATAAGGTCAGGGGGCAATCAGCCCCAGCATTTT. The V gene is TRBV20-1, the J gene TRBJ1-5; possibly TRBD1 for D (6 bases). The CDR3 contains 17 residues. V dropped 6 bases and J dropped 2 bases, with 23 bases sitting between them. Germline CDR1 reads DFQATT; CDR2 reads SNEGSKA (reference sequence).

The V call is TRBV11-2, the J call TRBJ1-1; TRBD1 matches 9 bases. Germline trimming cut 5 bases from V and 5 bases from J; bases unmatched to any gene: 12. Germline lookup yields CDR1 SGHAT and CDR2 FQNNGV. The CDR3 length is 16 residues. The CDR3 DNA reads TGTGCCAGCAGCCGCATCGGGACAGGGTTGTTGACTGAAGCTTTCTTT. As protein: CASSRIGTGLLTEAFF.

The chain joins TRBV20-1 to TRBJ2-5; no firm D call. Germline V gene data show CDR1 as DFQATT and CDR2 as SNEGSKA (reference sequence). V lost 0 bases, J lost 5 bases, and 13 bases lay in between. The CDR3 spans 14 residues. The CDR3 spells CSARDVIAWETQYF. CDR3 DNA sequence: TGCAGTGCTAGAGATGTAATAGCCTGGGAGACCCAGTACTTC.

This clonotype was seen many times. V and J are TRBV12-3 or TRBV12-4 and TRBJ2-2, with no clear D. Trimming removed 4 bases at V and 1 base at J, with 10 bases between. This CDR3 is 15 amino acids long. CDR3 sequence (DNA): TGTGCCAGCAGTTCGACCGCGGAGAACACCGGGGAGCTGTTTTTT. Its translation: CASSSTAENTGELFF.

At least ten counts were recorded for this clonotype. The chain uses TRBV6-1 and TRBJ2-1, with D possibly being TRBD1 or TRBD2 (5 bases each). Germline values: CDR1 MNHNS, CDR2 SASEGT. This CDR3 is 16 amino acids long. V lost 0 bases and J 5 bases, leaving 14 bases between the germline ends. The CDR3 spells CASSEALGTANNEQFF. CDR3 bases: TGTGCCAGCAGTGAAGCGCTCGGGACGGCTAACAATGAGCAGTTCTTC.

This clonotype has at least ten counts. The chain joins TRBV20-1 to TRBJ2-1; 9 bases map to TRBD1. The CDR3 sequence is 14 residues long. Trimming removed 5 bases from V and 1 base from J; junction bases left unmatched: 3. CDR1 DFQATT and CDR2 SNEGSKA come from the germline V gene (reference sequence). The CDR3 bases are TGCAGTGCTTGGGACAGGGCTTCCTACAATGAGCAGTTCTTC. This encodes CSAWDRASYNEQFF.

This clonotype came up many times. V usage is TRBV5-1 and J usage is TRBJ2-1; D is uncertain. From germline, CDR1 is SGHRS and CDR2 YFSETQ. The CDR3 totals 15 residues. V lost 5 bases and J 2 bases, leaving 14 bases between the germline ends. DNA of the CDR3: TGCGCCAGCAGAGATGAGAATTTGACCTACAATGAGCAGTTCTTC. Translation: CASRDENLTYNEQFF.

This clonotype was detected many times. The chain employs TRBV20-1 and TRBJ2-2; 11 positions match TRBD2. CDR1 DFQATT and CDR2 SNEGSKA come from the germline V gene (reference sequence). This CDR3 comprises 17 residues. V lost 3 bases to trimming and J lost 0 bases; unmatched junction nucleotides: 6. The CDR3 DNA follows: TGCAGTGCTAGGACTAGCGGGGCAGCCCCGAACACCGGGGAGCTGTTTTTT. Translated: CSARTSGAAPNTGELFF.

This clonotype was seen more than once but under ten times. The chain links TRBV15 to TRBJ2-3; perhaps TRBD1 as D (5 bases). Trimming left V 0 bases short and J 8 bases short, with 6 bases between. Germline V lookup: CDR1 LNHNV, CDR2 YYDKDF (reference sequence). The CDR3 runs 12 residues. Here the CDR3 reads CATSRERGTQYF. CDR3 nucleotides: TGTGCCACCAGCAGAGAAAGGGGTACGCAGTATTTT.

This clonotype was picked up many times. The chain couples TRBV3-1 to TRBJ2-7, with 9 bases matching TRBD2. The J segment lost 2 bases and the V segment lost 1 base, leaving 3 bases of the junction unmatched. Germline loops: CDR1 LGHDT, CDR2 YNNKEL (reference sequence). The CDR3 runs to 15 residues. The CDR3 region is CASSQVSGGAYEQYF. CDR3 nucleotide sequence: TGTGCCAGCAGCCAAGTTAGCGGGGGAGCCTACGAGCAGTACTTC.

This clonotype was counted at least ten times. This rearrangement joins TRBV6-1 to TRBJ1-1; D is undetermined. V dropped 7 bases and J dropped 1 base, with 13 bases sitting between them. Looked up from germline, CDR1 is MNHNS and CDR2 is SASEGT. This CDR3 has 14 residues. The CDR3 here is CASTDRQANTEAFF. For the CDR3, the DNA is TGTGCCAGCACCGATCGTCAGGCGAACACTGAAGCTTTCTTT.

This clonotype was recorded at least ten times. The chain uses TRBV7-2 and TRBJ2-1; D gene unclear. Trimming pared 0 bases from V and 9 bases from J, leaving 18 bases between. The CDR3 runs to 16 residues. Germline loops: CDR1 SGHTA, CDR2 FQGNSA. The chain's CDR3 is CASSLAVSRGSGEQFF. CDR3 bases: TGTGCCAGCAGCTTAGCGGTCAGCCGTGGCTCGGGTGAGCAGTTCTTC.

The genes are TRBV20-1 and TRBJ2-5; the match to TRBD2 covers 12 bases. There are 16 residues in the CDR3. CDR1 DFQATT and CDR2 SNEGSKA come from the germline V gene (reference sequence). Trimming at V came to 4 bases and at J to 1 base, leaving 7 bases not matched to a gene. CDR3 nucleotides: TGCAGTGCTACATCGACTAGCGGGGGATTCCAAGAGACCCAGTACTTC. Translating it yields CSATSTSGGFQETQYF.

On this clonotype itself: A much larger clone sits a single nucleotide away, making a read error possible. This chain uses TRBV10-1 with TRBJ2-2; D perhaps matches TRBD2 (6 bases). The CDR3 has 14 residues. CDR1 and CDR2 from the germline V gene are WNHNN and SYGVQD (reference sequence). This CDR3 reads CTSKEGVETGELFF. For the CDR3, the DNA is TGCACCAGCAAGGAGGGAGTGGAGACCGGGGAGCTGTTTTTT.